These 30 T cell receptor beta chains were all obtained from the same sample, sequenced in a study of OX40 agonist ivuxolimab in advanced cancers. Only in-frame clones appear in the TCRdb table, and some are missing; sequencing was by immunoSEQ multiplex PCR. The repertoire includes about 48,000 clones, 81% of them detected once, and approximately 7.3% sits in the top ten. Sequences were derived from CD4+ or CD8+ T cells sorted from blood, sampled in a trial of the OX40 agonist ivuxolimab. The receptors originated from an adult with an advanced solid tumor such as melanoma, head and neck, liver or kidney cancer.

In DNA, the CDR3 is TGTGCCAGCTCACCCCGGGCGGGAGAGCTTAACACCGGGGAGCTGTTTTTT. Protein: CASSPRAGELNTGELFF. V gene TRBV18 combines with J gene TRBJ2-2, with 7 bases identical to TRBD2. Per germline, CDR1 KGHSH and CDR2 LQKENI. The ends lost 3 bases at V and 2 bases at J; junction bases unmatched: 9. The CDR3 runs 17 residues.

This rearrangement joins TRBV7-2 to TRBJ2-5, with a weak D call TRBD2 (5 bases). Germline V CDR1 and CDR2: SGHTA, FQGNSA. Trimming stripped 7 bases from V and 4 bases from J, with 19 bases between. The length of the CDR3 is 15 residues. DNA of the CDR3: TGTGCCAGCACCGAAAATACTGCGGGCGTAGAGACCCAGTACTTC. This sequence encodes CASTENTAGVETQYF.

The gene calls are TRBV5-8 and TRBJ1-5; 10 nucleotides line up with TRBD1. V dropped 4 bases and J dropped 2; count of bases not matched to a gene: 6. Germline V gene lookup returns CDR1 SGHTS and CDR2 YDEGEE. This CDR3 has 16 residues. This chain's CDR3 is CASSNGQGDGNQPQHF. The CDR3, as DNA: TGTGCCAGCAGCAACGGACAGGGGGATGGCAATCAGCCCCAGCATTTT.

The chain joins TRBV21-1 to TRBJ2-7; whether TRBD2, the table's D call, matches the DNA was not checked. TRBV21-1 represents a pseudogene. This CDR3 has 24 residues. The CDR3 protein is CASSKVYLSRLPTSGRGLMDEQYF. The DNA for the CDR3 is TGTGCCAGCAGCAAAGTATACTTAAGCAGGCTCCCGACTAGCGGGAGGGGTTTGATGGACGAGCAGTACTTC.

This clone counts as large. This chain joins TRBV7-2 and TRBJ1-2; 8 nucleotides agree with TRBD1. This CDR3 spans 13 amino acids. The J segment lost 4 bases and the V segment lost 5 bases, leaving 3 bases of the junction unmatched. The germline V gene has CDR1 SGHTA and CDR2 FQGNSA. CDR3 sequence (DNA): TGTGCCAGCAGCCAAGGACAGGGCTATGGCTACACCTTC. Translating it yields CASSQGQGYGYTF.

The chain links TRBV12-5 to TRBJ2-2; a possible D gene is TRBD1 (5 bases). This CDR3 region has 14 residues. V lost 7 bases and J 1 base, leaving 10 bases between the germline ends. Germline CDR1 is LGHNT and CDR2 is FRNRAP. Here the CDR3 DNA reads TGTGCTAGTGCGCGAACAGGGAACACCGGGGAGCTGTTTTTT. Its protein is CASARTGNTGELFF. The whole variable domain, filled in from reference TRBV12-5 and TRBJ2-2, reads DARVTQTPRHKVTEMGQEVTMRCQPILGHNTVFWYRQTMMQGLELLAYFRNRAPLDDSGMPKDRFSAEMPDATLATLKIQPSEPRDSAVYFCASARTGNTGELFFGEGSRLTVL.

The V and J genes are TRBV7-9 and TRBJ2-7; perhaps TRBD2 as D (5 bases). The CDR3 is 16 amino acids. Trimming pared 5 bases from V and 4 bases from J, leaving 21 bases between. CDR1 and CDR2 from the germline V gene are SEHNR and FQNEAQ (reference sequence). CDR3 residues: CASSGTRTPRVYEQYF. The CDR3 bases are TGTGCCAGCAGCGGCACTCGGACTCCTCGGGTGTACGAGCAGTACTTC.

V and J are TRBV25-1 and TRBJ2-1; D may match TRBD1 or TRBD2 (7 bases each). Trimming removed 2 bases at V and 0 bases at J, with 11 bases between. The CDR3 totals 16 residues. Per germline, CDR1 MGHDK and CDR2 SYGVNS. The CDR3 DNA follows: TGTGCCAGCAGTGAACCCAGGGGGGGCTCCTACAATGAGCAGTTCTTC. It codes for CASSEPRGGSYNEQFF.

V gene TRBV18 combines with J gene TRBJ1-1; perhaps TRBD1 as D (6 bases). V was clipped by 5 bases and J by 8 bases, with 15 bases between them. The CDR3 has 13 amino acids. Germline V lookup: CDR1 KGHSH, CDR2 LQKENI. CDR3 coding DNA: TGTGCCAGCTCAGAGGGGGTGGGCTTAGAAGCTTTCTTT. This translates into CASSEGVGLEAFF.

The CDR3 nucleotides are TGCAGCGTTAAGGTCTATGGGGAGACCCAGTACTTC. Its translation is CSVKVYGETQYF. The rearrangement uses TRBV29-1 and TRBJ2-5; D unclear. Germline V gene lookup returns CDR1 SQVTM and CDR2 ANQGSEA. Deletions cut 5 bases from V and 5 bases from J, with 12 bases between. The CDR3 spans 12 residues.

The V gene is TRBV28, the J gene TRBJ1-5; 7 bases agree with TRBD1. The germline CDR1 and CDR2 sequences are MDHEN and SYDVKM. The V segment lost 3 bases and the J segment 5 bases; nucleotides outside the gene matches: 4. The CDR3 sequence is 14 residues long. The CDR3 DNA reads as TGTGCCAGCAGTTTCCGACAGGGCCATCAGCCCCAGCATTTT. Encoded protein: CASSFRQGHQPQHF.

This chain links TRBV7-9 with TRBJ2-1; no clear D. The CDR3 is 13 amino acids. V dropped 4 bases and J dropped 6 bases, with 10 bases sitting between them. Germline V gene lookup returns CDR1 SEHNR and CDR2 FQNEAQ (reference sequence). The CDR3 nucleotides are TGTGCCAGCAGCTCCACCGCTAGCAATGAGCAGTTCTTC. Translated, it gives CASSSTASNEQFF.

The chain links TRBV5-1 to TRBJ1-1; D unresolved. V lost 3 bases and J 4 bases, leaving 13 bases between the germline ends. CDR3 length: 14 residues. CDR1 SGHRS and CDR2 YFSETQ come from the germline V gene. This chain's CDR3 is CASSSGPPGTEAFF. The DNA for the CDR3 is TGCGCCAGCAGCTCAGGTCCTCCGGGCACTGAAGCTTTCTTT.

The V and J genes are TRBV30 and TRBJ2-5; 10 nucleotides line up with TRBD2. The J call may be in error: the DNA end matches TRBJ2-7 better. Germline V CDR1 and CDR2: GTSNPN, SVGIG (reference sequence). The CDR3 covers 13 residues. As DNA, the CDR3 is TGTGCCTGGGACGGGACTAGCGTGGGCGAGCAGTACTTC. It specifies CAWDGTSVGEQYF.

This clone has just one count. The chain is built from TRBV6-5 and TRBJ2-7; 7 nucleotides agree with TRBD2. The CDR3 sequence is 16 residues long. V gave up 2 bases and J gave up 4 bases; unmatched junction bases: 11. CDR1 and CDR2 from the germline V gene are MNHEY and SVGAGI. CDR3 sequence (DNA): TGTGCCAGCAGTTACGGGGTTTGGCGGGAGCGGTACGAGCAGTACTTC. Translating gives CASSYGVWRERYEQYF.

The rearrangement joins TRBV7-9 to TRBJ1-1; maybe TRBD1 (6 bases). The ends were cut back, 3 bases at V and 6 bases at J, with 20 bases in the middle. Germline CDR1 reads SEHNR; CDR2 reads FQNEAQ (reference sequence). CDR3 size: 16 residues. This chain's CDR3 is CASSFGGYHWSPEAFF. DNA for the CDR3: TGTGCCAGCAGCTTCGGGGGCTACCACTGGTCACCTGAAGCTTTCTTT.

This clone has just a few counts. The chain links TRBV6-1 to TRBJ1-1, with TRBD1 as a possible D gene (6 bases). CDR3 size: 13 residues. V dropped 6 bases and J dropped 7 bases, with 15 bases sitting between them. From germline, CDR1 is MNHNS and CDR2 SASEGT. CDR3 amino acids: CASRENRGGEAFF. CDR3 coding DNA: TGTGCCAGCAGAGAGAATAGGGGGGGTGAAGCTTTCTTT.

The rearrangement uses TRBV19 and TRBJ1-1; D call uncertain. The V end lost 3 bases, the J end lost 0 bases, and 5 bases lay between the germline ends. Germline CDR1 is LNHDA and CDR2 is SQIVND (reference sequence). The CDR3 extends over 13 amino acids. Written as DNA, the CDR3 is TGTGCCAGTAGTATCGGGATGAACACTGAAGCTTTCTTT. Protein product: CASSIGMNTEAFF.

The chain uses TRBV7-8 and TRBJ2-5, with D possibly matching TRBD2 (5 bases). The last part of the DNA fits TRBJ2-7 better; the J call may be wrong. There are 16 residues in the CDR3. The V gene's germline CDR1 is SGHVS and CDR2 FQNEAQ. The chain's CDR3 is CASSLSIRRSSYEQYF. The CDR3 nucleotides read TGTGCCAGCAGCTTATCGATAAGGAGGAGCTCCTACGAGCAGTACTTC.

The chain combines TRBV25-1 with TRBJ2-1; D possibly corresponds to TRBD2 (5 bases). The ends were cut back, 5 bases at V and 0 bases at J, with 8 bases in the middle. The CDR3 has 14 amino acids. Germline V CDR1 and CDR2: MGHDK, SYGVNS. This CDR3 reads CASSPGISYNEQFF. The CDR3 bases are TGTGCCAGCAGTCCCGGGATCTCCTACAATGAGCAGTTCTTC.

The chain joins TRBV18 to TRBJ2-7, with D perhaps TRBD1 (5 bases). Looked up from germline, CDR1 is KGHSH and CDR2 is LQKENI. The ends were cut back, 3 bases at V and 2 bases at J, with 17 bases in the middle. This CDR3 is 16 amino acids long. The CDR3 DNA is TGTGCCAGCTCACCCCAGGGTTCTCCTGGAACCTACGAGCAGTACTTC. Encoded protein: CASSPQGSPGTYEQYF.

This chain links TRBV7-2 with TRBJ1-2; 8 bases match TRBD1. Germline V lookup: CDR1 SGHTA, CDR2 FQGNSA. The CDR3 is 15 amino acids. V lost 5 bases, J lost 0 bases, and 5 bases stayed unmatched. CDR3 DNA sequence: TGTGCCAGCAGCCTAAACAGGGGGGCTAACTATGGCTACACCTTC. Residues: CASSLNRGANYGYTF.

This chain connects TRBV6-6 to TRBJ2-5; D is ambiguous. The J call may be incorrect, as the DNA end agrees better with TRBJ2-7. The CDR3 length is 14 residues. CDR1 and CDR2 (germline): MNHNY, SVGAGI (reference sequence). CDR3 nucleotides: TGTGCCAGCAGTTACAGGGAAGGCCCTGTCGAGCAGTACTTC. Its protein product is CASSYREGPVEQYF.

The rearrangement uses TRBV5-1 and TRBJ2-7; 9 bases map to TRBD1. V lost 0 bases, J lost 2 bases, and 3 bases stayed unmatched. This CDR3 region has 15 residues. Germline CDR1 and CDR2: SGHRS and YFSETQ. Here the CDR3 DNA reads TGCGCCAGCAGCTTGGTGGGACAGGGACCCTACGAGCAGTACTTC. Protein: CASSLVGQGPYEQYF.

The chain is built from TRBV18 and TRBJ2-3, with a tentative D call TRBD1 (6 bases). The V and J ends lost 4 bases and 1 base respectively, with 12 bases between them. The CDR3 loop spans 15 amino acids. Germline V gene sequence: CDR1 KGHSH, CDR2 LQKENI. For the CDR3, the DNA is TGTGCCAGCTCACTACTACAGGGCCGCACAGATACGCAGTATTTT. This translates into CASSLLQGRTDTQYF.

The V gene is TRBV2, the J gene TRBJ2-3; 8 bases line up with TRBD2. The V gene's germline CDR1 is SNHLY and CDR2 FYNNEI. The CDR3 sequence is 14 residues long. The V and J ends lost 7 bases and 6 bases, in that order; junction bases with no gene match: 9. CDR3 coding DNA: TGTGCCAGCAATTACGGGAGCGGGAGTGATACGCAGTATTTT. Its protein product is CASNYGSGSDTQYF. The complete variable domain, with remaining parts taken from reference TRBV2 and TRBJ2-3, reads EPEVTQTPSHQVTQMGQEVILRCVPISNHLYFYWYRQILGQKVEFLVSFYNNEISEKSEIFDDQFSVERPDGSNFTLKIRSTKLEDSAMYFCASNYGSGSDTQYFGPGTRLTVL.

This clone was detected only a few times. This sequence joins TRBV9 and TRBJ2-5; 12 nucleotides line up with TRBD1. Germline V gene sequence: CDR1 SGDLS, CDR2 YYNGEE. Trimming at V came to 1 base and at J to 1 base, leaving 14 bases not matched to a gene. The CDR3 has 20 amino acids. CDR3 DNA: TGTGCCAGCAGCGTAAATCAATTCAATGAGGGACAGGGGGCCCAAGAGACCCAGTACTTC. Encoded protein: CASSVNQFNEGQGAQETQYF.

The chain is built from TRBV7-9 and TRBJ2-7; D is unresolved. Germline V lookup: CDR1 SEHNR, CDR2 FQNEAQ (reference sequence). There are 12 residues in the CDR3. The germline V and J ends were trimmed by 6 bases and 9 bases, with 15 bases remaining between them. The CDR3 DNA follows: TGTGCCAGCAGTTCCGACACCTCGGGGCAGTACTTC. It is translated as CASSSDTSGQYF.

V is TRBV10-2 and J is TRBJ2-5, with 7 nucleotides matching TRBD2. V was clipped by 7 bases and J by 0 bases; unmatched bases: 11. In germline, CDR1 is WSHSY, CDR2 SAAADI. CDR3 length: 16 amino acids. CDR3 residues: CASTGRGLFYQETQYF. The CDR3 DNA reads TGCGCCAGCACTGGGAGGGGCCTTTTTTACCAAGAGACCCAGTACTTC.

The genes are TRBV14 and TRBJ1-1; 10 nucleotides agree with TRBD1. Germline CDR1 SGHDN, CDR2 FVKESK. This CDR3 comprises 16 residues. The V and J ends lost 4 bases and 1 base, in that order; junction bases with no gene match: 6. The CDR3, as DNA: TGTGCCAGCAGCCTTAGACAGGGGGCGGAGAACACTGAAGCTTTCTTT. It encodes CASSLRQGAENTEAFF.